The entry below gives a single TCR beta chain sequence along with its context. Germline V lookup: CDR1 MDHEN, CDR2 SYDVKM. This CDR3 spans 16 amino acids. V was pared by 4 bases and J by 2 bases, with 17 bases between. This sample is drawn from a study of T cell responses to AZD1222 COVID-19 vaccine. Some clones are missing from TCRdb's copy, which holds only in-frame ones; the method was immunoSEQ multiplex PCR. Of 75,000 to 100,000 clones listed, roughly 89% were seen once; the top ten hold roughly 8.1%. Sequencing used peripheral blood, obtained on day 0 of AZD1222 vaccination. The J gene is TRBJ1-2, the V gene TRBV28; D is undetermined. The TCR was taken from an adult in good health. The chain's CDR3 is CASSSPQETGNYGYTF. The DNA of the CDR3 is TGTGCCAGCAGTTCCCCGCAGGAGACTGGGAACTATGGCTACACCTTC.